The clone carrying this T cell receptor beta chain was recorded many times. These data belong to a study of human T cells and chemical hapten exposure. The authors extracted total RNA from unfractionated whole blood. Germline V CDR1 and CDR2: LNHDA, SQIVND (reference sequence). V lost 2 bases to trimming and J lost 0 bases, with 10 bases between them. The CDR3 has 15 amino acids. TCRdb reprocessed the 5' RACE reads with MiXCR, giving one entry per CDR3 protein. The table records 120,000 to 150,000 distinct CDR3 sequences, 4.1% of them present only once. The chain combines TRBV19 with TRBJ1-2; TRBD1 is a possible D gene (6 bases). The sequence came from a female donor in good health. The DNA for the CDR3 is TGTGCCAGTAGTATATGGGACACTCCTAACTATGGCTACACCTTC. It translates to CASSIWDTPNYGYTF.